The TCR beta chain under discussion was sequenced for a study of T cells expressing NK-cell markers. In generating TCR beta cDNA, 5'RACE template switching with UMIs was used. After re-calling the 5' RACE reads, TCRdb lists one entry per CDR3 protein, DNA absent. The sample totals about 150,000 distinct CDR3 sequences. Findings and limits, study-wide: Certain NKG2C+ T cell clones were expanded, and their HCMV specificity remained unclear.

The CDR3 totals 19 residues. As concerns this clonotype: The antigen remains undetermined.

The specimen sequenced was blood T cells: a sorted CD56 or NKG2C T cell subset, CD4+ or CD8+ T cells, or bulk PBMC T cells (not recorded which). This clonotype originated in a young man in good health. The chain links TRBV12-3 or TRBV12-4 to TRBJ2-2; no DNA is available, so the TRBD2 call from TCRdb remains unchecked. CDR3 residues: CASSLMRQGLSGRAGELFF.